This TCR beta chain emerged from a study of T cell clones after liver transplantation (dated by TCRdb to between 2018 and 2021). About the study as a whole: ITN030ST, the source of the samples, was a randomized trial that attempted immunosuppression withdrawal within 2 years of liver transplantation. Donor-reactive T cell clones were identified by TCRbeta sequencing after a pre-transplant mixed lymphocyte reaction and then tracked in post-transplant blood. As an antigen-independent comparator for the donor-reactive sequences, third party-reactive TCRbeta sequences from pre-transplant MLRs were identified as well. Three of the eight recipients were HCV-positive; the others were transplanted for non-autoimmune, non-viral indications. The subjects received no induction therapy and were kept on standard immunosuppression until randomization at 12-24 months post-transplant. Tolerance was defined as complete immunosuppression withdrawal for at least one year with no rise in liver enzymes beyond twice the upper limit of normal. Blood samples were taken pre-transplant, pre-randomization before withdrawal, and post-randomization after full withdrawal or failed withdrawal. The studied cohort comprised 8 liver transplant recipients, 3 classified as tolerant and 5 as non-tolerant. Results the study describes overall, beyond this receptor: Donor-reactive sequences declined more than third party-reactive ones, suggesting partial antigen-specific deletion unrelated to withdrawal success. Low numbers of available donor cells limited the measurable donor-reactive repertoire in two subjects. Because allograft tissue specimens were not available, migration of donor-reactive T cells into the graft, rather than deletion, may have occurred. Circulating donor-reactive CD4 TCRbeta sequences fell significantly post-transplant in most of the 8 subjects, irrespective of tolerance or HCV status. The conclusions were preliminary, being limited by small, heterogeneous patient numbers and by non-standardized post-transplant time points. When repertoire turnover was taken into account, detection of donor-reactive sequences was significantly reduced in 7 of 8 subjects for CD4 and in 8 of 8 subjects for CD8.

Frozen genomic DNA underwent high-throughput TCRbeta CDR3 sequencing by immunoSEQ, including PCR amplification, mapping, bias correction and internal controls. In the original analysis: Only productive rearrangements were retained, and each unique TCRbeta sequence was defined by its CDR3 nucleotide sequence together with its V and J gene. Donor-reactive sequences required at least 5-fold expansion in CFSE-low cells versus unstimulated pre-transplant cells and at least 0.01% frequency. Minimum frequency thresholds were set for each subject on the basis of the unstimulated sample with the lowest template count, so that a detection power of at least 90% was ensured. Repertoire turnover was measured by Jensen-Shannon divergence between the top 1000 TCRbeta sequences post- and pre-transplant. Changes in detection of donor-reactive sequences were assessed with two-sided Fisher's exact tests. Sourced from immuneACCESS, this table was stored by TCRdb with only in-frame sequences that have V and J called. A share of the clones is absent; for the studies checked, an unresolved V gene accounts for under half, and the remainder has no known explanation. The V and J calls and clone size were taken over from that table, and D and trimming were inferred from the DNA. In this sample the table shows under 20,000 clones, about 90% of which occur a single time. The ten most abundant clones make up around 13% of the sample.

According to the study, the label for this sample's time point signals: pre-transplant. Thawed unstimulated PBMCs were stained for CD3, CD4 and CD8 and FACS-sorted into CD3+CD4+ and CD3+CD8+ populations. All 8 studied subjects were randomized to withdrawal of immunosuppression. The Qiagen DNeasy Blood and Tissue Kit was used for isolation of genomic DNA. About this clone: Its antigen has not been determined. Base quality data are lacking; no much larger clone is found one base away.

According to the germline V gene, CDR1 reads MDHEN and CDR2 reads SYDVKM. From cysteine to phenylalanine, the CDR3 is 14 amino acids long. The read is trimmed to its CDR3 DNA, 42 bases read in frame from base 1. Trimmed from V: 8 bases; trimmed from J: 5 bases; junction bases lacking a gene match: 5. The chain is made from TRBV28 and TRBJ1-4, with 10 central nucleotides matching TRBD1. Sequenced here: CD8+ T cells from blood, sampled before liver transplant. This TCR was sampled from a human donor who received a liver transplant. The CDR3 reads CASRWGQGNEKLFF. The nucleotide sequence is given as TGTGCCAGCCGCTGGGGACAGGGGAATGAAAAACTGTTTTTT. Reference TRBV28 and TRBJ1-4 proteins supply the regions before and after the CDR3; the full variable domain is: DVKVTQSSRYLVKRTGEKVFLECVQDMDHENMFWYRQDPGLGLRLIYFSYDVKMKEKGDIPEGYSVSREKKERFSLILESASTNQTSMYLCASRWGQGNEKLFFGSGTQLSVL.